This TCR beta chain was observed in a study of blood T cell repertoires in COVID-19 (dated by TCRdb to 2018 to 2020). Study-wide context: Collaborator samples came from the United States, Italy and Spain and covered acute and convalescent phases of COVID-19. HLA class I and class II types, where available, came from metadata supplied by the sample provider rather than from assay-based typing. The prospective study material was composed of cDNA or gDNA derived from T cells, B-cell-depleted T cells, or PBMCs. Deeply sampled blood TCRbeta repertoires from subjects exposed to, actively infected with, or recovered from COVID-19 were included in the dataset. Samples came from the ongoing ImmuneRACE study (first 160 participants) plus 1,254 subjects from 6 global collaborators. The repertoires were released in a freely available public database meant as a resource for research on the immune response to SARS-CoV-2. Nearly every sample came with metadata listing a de-identified subject ID, COVID-19 status, age in years and sex.

The research as a whole found: The amount of clinical and demographic metadata varied by source and participant and was provided uncurated.

This clone appeared a few times. Its antigen is not yet known. No base-level quality is on record; no much larger clone is a single base apart. In the prospective study, participants were 18 to 89 years old, resided in about two dozen geographic areas of the United States, and were enrolled through a virtual design. Cohort assignment in the prospective study relied on participant-reported clinical history from a screening survey and a study questionnaire. ImmuneRACE Cohort 3 recovered participants were defined by two consecutive negative NP/OP PCR tests, healthcare professional clearance, or symptom resolution. In the prospective study, whole blood, serum and a nasopharyngeal or oropharyngeal swab were collected from each participant by mobile phlebotomists. Participants in the prospective study had the option to provide additional blood draws and questionnaires over an approximately 2-month period. Blood samples from the prospective study were shipped frozen or at room temperature prior to DNA extraction.

V sheds 5 bases and J sheds 4 bases, leaving 17 bases between their ends. According to the germline V gene, CDR1 reads SGHNT and CDR2 reads YENEEA. There are 15 amino acids in the CDR3, from cysteine to phenylalanine inclusive. The entry retains the CDR3 DNA only, 45 bases that are in frame from base 1. The immunoSEQ Assay, a bias-controlled multiplex PCR, was used to amplify TCRbeta CDR3 regions from genomic DNA. In the source study's methods: The number of nucleated cells in each sample was estimated from the amplification of reference gene primers within the assay. To quantify the absolute abundance of each unique TCRbeta CDR3 rearrangement, sequence reads were collapsed and filtered. Productive Simpson clonality was computed per sample as the square root of Simpson's diversity index over productive rearrangements. Here the immuneACCESS table is served through TCRdb, limited to in-frame sequences with V and J called. Missing clones are a known gap in these copies; in checked studies unresolved V genes cover under half, and the rest lacks a known reason. The V and J calls and clone size were taken over from that table, and D and trimming were inferred from the DNA. In this sample the table shows some 340,000 clones, around 83% of which occur a single time. Approximately 5% of the sample lies in the top ten.

The clonotype originates from a woman aged 45-59 years who had recovered from COVID-19. The rearrangement combines TRBV11-3 with TRBJ1-2; D gene: possibly TRBD1, on 5 matching bases. Sequencing was carried out using PBMCs or T cells enriched from blood (not recorded which). The nucleotide sequence is TGTGCCAGCAGCCCGCGGGGGGAAAGTAGCTATGGCTACACCTTC. Translated, it gives CASSPRGESSYGYTF.